At least ten counts were recorded for the clone carrying this T cell receptor (beta chain). One entry per CDR3 protein, called by TCRdb with MiXCR from the RT-PCR reads. The table records about 520,000 distinct CDR3 sequences, about 7.2% of them present only once. Between the trimmed V and J ends, which lost 5 bases and 6 bases, there was a span of 17 bases. This CDR3 has 14 amino acids. These data come from a study of response to subunit inactivated influenza vaccine. Sample: PBMCs from blood, taken about 23 months after vaccination. This TCR was recovered from a man aged 50-75 years who received an inactivated influenza vaccine. V gene TRBV12-3 or TRBV12-4 combines with J gene TRBJ2-7; tentative D call: TRBD1 (6 bases). CDR3 amino acids: CASSLTGMDFEQYF. For the CDR3, the DNA is TGTGCCAGCAGTCTGACAGGCATGGACTTCGAGCAGTACTTC.